Below are 29 T cell receptor beta chains sequenced from a single sample in a study of cytomegalovirus exposure and HLA in healthy donors. Here immunoSEQ multiplex PCR was the method, and the copy in TCRdb shows in-frame clones only, minus some. Of some 200,000 clones listed, about 90% are singletons. Sequenced input: PBMCs. These receptors all come from a woman between 18 and 30 years old in good health and CMV-seronegative.

V usage is TRBV2 and J usage is TRBJ1-5; 8 positions agree with TRBD1. The CDR3 spans 15 residues. V gave up 4 bases and J gave up 5 bases; unmatched junction bases: 7. CDR1 and CDR2 (germline): SNHLY, FYNNEI. The CDR3 region is CASSADRDGYQPQHF. Written as DNA, the CDR3 is TGTGCCAGCAGTGCGGACAGGGATGGGTATCAGCCCCAGCATTTT.

The chain couples TRBV25-1 to TRBJ2-7, with D perhaps TRBD2 (7 bases). The CDR3 sequence is 15 residues long. V was trimmed by 1 base and J by 3 bases, leaving 13 bases between them. In germline, CDR1 is MGHDK, CDR2 SYGVNS. CDR3 sequence: CASSEFGGAGYEQYF. As DNA, the CDR3 is TGTGCCAGCAGTGAATTTGGGGGGGCAGGCTACGAGCAGTACTTC.

This clone came up once. The chain employs TRBV18 and TRBJ2-7; 8 nucleotides agree with TRBD2. The CDR3 extends over 16 amino acids. Trimming cost V 6 bases and J 2 bases; bases outside gene matches: 12. In germline, CDR1 is KGHSH, CDR2 LQKENI. CDR3 nucleotides: TGTGCCAGCTCGCCTCTAAGTAGCGGGATCACCTACGAGCAGTACTTC. This sequence encodes CASSPLSSGITYEQYF.

This chain links TRBV2 with TRBJ1-2; 7 bases are a match to TRBD1. Losses at the gene ends were 6 bases for V and 1 base for J; bases not matched to a gene: 5. Germline CDR1 is SNHLY and CDR2 is FYNNEI. CDR3 length: 14 residues. The CDR3 here is CASSGDSSNYGYTF. The DNA of the CDR3 is TGTGCCAGCAGCGGGGACAGCAGTAACTATGGCTACACCTTC.

This clone is a singleton in its sample. This sequence joins TRBV25-1 and TRBJ2-3; 7 nucleotides match TRBD1. Germline CDR1 is MGHDK and CDR2 is SYGVNS. The CDR3 is 16 residues long. V dropped 5 bases and J dropped 6; count of bases not matched to a gene: 14. The DNA of the CDR3 is TGTGCCAGCAGTAAGTATGGGACAGCGTCGGGCGATACGCAGTATTTT. Translating gives CASSKYGTASGDTQYF. The full variable domain, with the rest looked up from reference TRBV25-1 and TRBJ2-3, is EADIYQTPRYLVIGTGKKITLECSQTMGHDKMYWYQQDPGMELHLIHYSYGVNSTEKGDLSSESTVSRIRTEHFPLTLESARPSHTSQYLCASSKYGTASGDTQYFGPGTRLTVL.

The chain links TRBV7-9 to TRBJ2-7; 7 bases are a match to TRBD1. The V gene's germline CDR1 is SEHNR and CDR2 FQNEAQ (reference sequence). The CDR3 consists of 14 residues. The V gene end was trimmed by 6 bases and the J gene end by 4 bases; junction bases not matched to a gene: 9. The CDR3 here is CASSGEGGGYEQYF. The CDR3 DNA follows: TGTGCCAGCAGTGGTGAAGGGGGCGGGTACGAGCAGTACTTC. The full variable domain, in which reference TRBV7-9 and TRBJ2-7 provide the parts outside the CDR3, is DTGVSQNPRHKITKRGQNVTFRCDPISEHNRLYWYRQTLGQGPEFLTYFQNEAQLEKSRLLSDRFSAERPKGSFSTLEIQRTEQGDSAMYLCASSGEGGGYEQYFGPGTRLTVT.

The rearrangement uses TRBV28 and TRBJ1-2, with 10 positions matching TRBD1. V trimming: 3 bases; J trimming: 6 bases; junction bases outside the gene matches: 4. Looked up from germline, CDR1 is MDHEN and CDR2 is SYDVKM. This CDR3 region has 14 residues. CDR3 residues: CASSFGQGGNGYTF. As DNA, the CDR3 is TGTGCCAGCAGTTTCGGACAGGGGGGGAATGGCTACACCTTC.

The chain links TRBV19 to TRBJ1-1; D gene unclear. The CDR3 is made up of 14 amino acids. CDR1 is LNHDA, CDR2 SQIVND, per germline (reference sequence). Trimming took 9 bases from V and 0 from J, leaving 14 bases between them. The CDR3: CASQLGSMNTEAFF. The CDR3 bases are TGTGCCAGCCAGCTGGGCTCTATGAACACTGAAGCTTTCTTT. Combining the CDR3 with reference TRBV19 and TRBJ1-1 gives the whole variable domain DGGITQSPKYLFRKEGQNVTLSCEQNLNHDAMYWYRQDPGQGLRLIYYSQIVNDFQKGDIAEGYSVSREKKESFPLTVTSAQKNPTAFYLCASQLGSMNTEAFFGQGTRLTVV.

The chain employs TRBV27 and TRBJ1-5; the D is unclear. From germline, CDR1 is MNHEY and CDR2 SMNVEV (reference sequence). Trimming removed 5 bases from V and 2 bases from J, with 10 bases in between. The CDR3 sequence is 14 residues long. The CDR3 DNA sequence: TGTGCCAGCAGTCGCCAAGTAGGCAATCAGCCCCAGCATTTT. Its protein is CASSRQVGNQPQHF.

The chain has TRBV30 and TRBJ2-2; 7 bases fit TRBD2. This CDR3 comprises 13 residues. The germline gives CDR1 GTSNPN, CDR2 SVGIG (reference sequence). V lost 1 base to trimming and J lost 8 bases; unmatched junction nucleotides: 4. The DNA of the CDR3 is TGTGCCTGGAGTGGATCCGGGAGGGGGGAGCTGTTTTTT. Protein sequence: CAWSGSGRGELFF.

This rearrangement joins TRBV4-1 to TRBJ1-3; D gene ambiguous. The length of the CDR3 is 13 residues. Looked up from germline, CDR1 is MGHRA and CDR2 is YSYEKL. The ends were cut back, 1 base at V and 7 bases at J, with 8 bases in the middle. The chain's CDR3 is CASSQGGRNTIYF. DNA of the CDR3: TGCGCCAGCAGCCAAGGAGGGCGGAACACCATATATTTT.

The rearrangement uses TRBV5-1 and TRBJ1-1; maybe TRBD1 (6 bases). V was trimmed by 4 bases and J by 1 base, leaving 11 bases between them. The CDR3 loop spans 14 amino acids. Per germline, CDR1 SGHRS and CDR2 YFSETQ. The CDR3 region is CASSIQGSNTEAFF. The CDR3 DNA reads TGCGCCAGCAGCATACAGGGTTCGAACACTGAAGCTTTCTTT.

V and J are TRBV30 and TRBJ1-1, with a weak D call TRBD1 (5 bases). From germline, CDR1 is GTSNPN and CDR2 SVGIG (reference sequence). Between the trimmed V and J ends, which lost 0 bases and 6 bases, there was a span of 5 bases. This CDR3 is 11 amino acids long. CDR3: CAWSVGAEAFF. The CDR3, as DNA: TGTGCCTGGAGTGTAGGGGCTGAAGCTTTCTTT. The full variable domain, its missing parts supplied by reference TRBV30 and TRBJ1-1, is SQTIHQWPATLVQPVGSPLSLECTVEGTSNPNLYWYRQAAGRGLQLLFYSVGIGQISSEVPQNLSASRPQDRQFILSSKKLLLSDSGFYLCAWSVGAEAFFGQGTRLTVV.

In nucleotides, the CDR3 is TGTGCCAGCAGGTCCGGAGGGCGGGAGACCCAGTACTTC. Protein sequence: CASRSGGRETQYF. The chain uses TRBV6-6 and TRBJ2-5; tentative D call: TRBD2 (6 bases). V shed 6 bases and J shed 5 bases, with 13 bases lying between them. From germline, CDR1 is MNHNY and CDR2 SVGAGI (reference sequence). The CDR3 has 13 residues.

This chain links TRBV25-1 with TRBJ2-5, with 9 nucleotides matching TRBD1. Losses at the gene ends were 10 bases for V and 2 bases for J; bases not matched to a gene: 11. CDR1 MGHDK and CDR2 SYGVNS come from the germline V gene. The CDR3 is made up of 15 amino acids. The chain's CDR3 is CATASPGQGQETQYF. For the CDR3, the DNA is TGTGCCACCGCTTCCCCGGGACAGGGACAAGAGACCCAGTACTTC.

The chain recombines TRBV5-1 with TRBJ2-5, with TRBD1 identical over 9 bases. Losses at the gene ends were 4 bases for V and 5 bases for J; bases not matched to a gene: 6. The CDR3 totals 14 residues. The V gene's germline CDR1 is SGHRS and CDR2 YFSETQ. This CDR3 is CASSHTGGRETQYF. Here the CDR3 DNA reads TGCGCCAGCAGCCATACAGGGGGCCGGGAGACCCAGTACTTC.

The genes are TRBV30 and TRBJ1-6; D ambiguous. The CDR3 extends over 13 amino acids. V lost 4 bases and J lost 8, with 12 bases in between. Looked up from germline, CDR1 is GTSNPN and CDR2 is SVGIG (reference sequence). This CDR3 reads CAWNRGRDSPLHF. DNA of the CDR3: TGTGCCTGGAACCGCGGTCGCGATTCACCCCTCCACTTT.

V gene TRBV7-9 combines with J gene TRBJ2-1; 13 bases line up with TRBD2. Trimming removed 5 bases from V and 0 bases from J; junction bases left unmatched: 4. Germline V CDR1 and CDR2: SEHNR, FQNEAQ (reference sequence). The length of the CDR3 is 17 residues. The CDR3 DNA follows: TGTGCCAGCAGCGGTCGGACTAGCGGGAGCTCCTACAATGAGCAGTTCTTC. Encoded protein: CASSGRTSGSSYNEQFF.

This clone was observed once. This sequence joins TRBV2 and TRBJ2-1; TRBD2 matches at 9 bases. The junction had 6 bases not matched to a gene; V was cut back by 3 bases and J by 3 bases. The CDR3 runs to 16 residues. Germline V lookup: CDR1 SNHLY, CDR2 FYNNEI. The DNA for the CDR3 is TGTGCCAGCAGTGAGTCGCTAGCGGGACTCTACAATGAGCAGTTCTTC. As protein: CASSESLAGLYNEQFF.

V gene TRBV5-4 combines with J gene TRBJ2-7, with 7 bases fitting TRBD1. From germline, CDR1 is SGHNT and CDR2 YYREEE (reference sequence). With 0 bases clipped from V and 3 bases from J, the junction kept 3 bases outside the gene matches. The CDR3 has 14 amino acids. CDR3 loop: CASSLGAGGYEQYF. The CDR3 nucleotides read TGTGCCAGCAGCTTGGGTGCAGGGGGCTACGAGCAGTACTTC.

The chain employs TRBV27 and TRBJ2-5; 7 bases map to TRBD2. There are 16 residues in the CDR3. CDR1 MNHEY and CDR2 SMNVEV come from the germline V gene (reference sequence). J gave up 0 bases and V 5 bases, and 9 bases lay outside the gene matches. The CDR3 bases are TGTGCCAGCAGTAAACGTCTAGCGGCGTACCAAGAGACCCAGTACTTC. Residues: CASSKRLAAYQETQYF.

The J gene is TRBJ1-3, the V gene TRBV7-2, with D possibly TRBD1 on 5 matching bases. The germline gives CDR1 SGHTA, CDR2 FQGNSA. The V and J ends lost 1 base and 1 base respectively, with 8 bases between them. The CDR3 runs to 15 residues. The chain's CDR3 is CASSLVGGSGNTIYF. The DNA of the CDR3 is TGTGCCAGCAGCTTAGTGGGGGGATCTGGAAACACCATATATTTT.

Here the CDR3 DNA reads TGTGCCAGCATGCTAGCGGGAGGAACGAATGAGCAGTTCTTC. Amino acids: CASMLAGGTNEQFF. The chain uses TRBV27 and TRBJ2-1; 11 bases map to TRBD2. This CDR3 is 14 amino acids long. Trimming removed 7 bases from V and 7 bases from J; junction bases left unmatched: 6. Germline assignment: CDR1 MNHEY and CDR2 SMNVEV (reference sequence).

V is TRBV29-1 and J is TRBJ2-5, with TRBD1 identical over 9 bases. J lost 4 bases, V lost 2 bases, and 11 bases had no gene match. This CDR3 comprises 16 residues. Germline V gene lookup returns CDR1 SQVTM and CDR2 ANQGSEA. In DNA, the CDR3 is TGCAGCGTTGAAACCGAAACAGGGGGCATTCCAGAGACCCAGTACTTC. It specifies CSVETETGGIPETQYF.

The chain uses TRBV9 and TRBJ2-1; 10 nucleotides match TRBD1. V was clipped by 3 bases and J by 3 bases; unmatched bases: 3. The CDR3 length is 15 residues. From germline, CDR1 is SGDLS and CDR2 YYNGEE. The CDR3 nucleotides read TGTGCCAGCAGCGGTGGGACAGGGGTCTACAATGAGCAGTTCTTC. Protein product: CASSGGTGVYNEQFF.

CDR3 in amino acids: CASGTGIDEKLFF. The CDR3 DNA sequence: TGTGCCAGCGGGACAGGGATTGATGAAAAACTGTTTTTT. The chain carries TRBV6-1 and TRBJ1-4, with 9 nucleotides matching TRBD1. This CDR3 has 13 residues. J lost 6 bases, V lost 8 bases, and 4 bases had no gene match. CDR1 and CDR2 from the germline V gene are MNHNS and SASEGT.

The chain joins TRBV28 to TRBJ2-2; a weak D match, TRBD2 (6 bases). Trimming took off 2 bases at V and 5 bases at J, with 12 bases between the two ends. Germline loops: CDR1 MDHEN, CDR2 SYDVKM. This CDR3 spans 15 amino acids. CDR3 region: CASSLDPRGTGELFF. For the CDR3, the DNA is TGTGCCAGCAGTTTAGACCCCCGGGGGACCGGGGAGCTGTTTTTT.

This clone was found a few times. This chain uses TRBV4-1 with TRBJ2-7; the match to TRBD1 covers 10 bases. Germline V lookup: CDR1 MGHRA, CDR2 YSYEKL. Trimming removed 1 base from V and 2 bases from J; junction bases left unmatched: 8. The CDR3 is made up of 17 amino acids. The CDR3 sequence: CASSQAAGQGNTYEQYF. Written as DNA, the CDR3 is TGCGCCAGCAGCCAAGCCGCGGGACAGGGGAACACCTACGAGCAGTACTTC.

The V gene is TRBV27, the J gene TRBJ2-7; possible D gene TRBD2, 5 bases. The CDR3 spans 17 residues. Germline assignment: CDR1 MNHEY and CDR2 SMNVEV (reference sequence). V shed 5 bases and J shed 2 bases, with 22 bases lying between them. In DNA, the CDR3 is TGTGCCAGCAGTAAGTTCGGGGTGGGAGTGTCGACCTACGAGCAGTACTTC. Its translation: CASSKFGVGVSTYEQYF.